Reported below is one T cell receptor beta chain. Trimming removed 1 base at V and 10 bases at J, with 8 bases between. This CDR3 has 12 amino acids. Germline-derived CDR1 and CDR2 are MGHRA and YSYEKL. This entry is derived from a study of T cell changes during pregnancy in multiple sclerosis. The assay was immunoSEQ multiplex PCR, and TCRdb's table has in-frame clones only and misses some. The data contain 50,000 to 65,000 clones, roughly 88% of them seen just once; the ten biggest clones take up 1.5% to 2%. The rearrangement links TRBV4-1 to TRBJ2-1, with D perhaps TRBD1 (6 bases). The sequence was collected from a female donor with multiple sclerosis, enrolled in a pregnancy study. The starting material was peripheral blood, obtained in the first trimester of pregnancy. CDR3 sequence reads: CASSQGGTEQFF. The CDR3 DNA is TGCGCCAGCAGCCAAGGGGGGACAGAGCAGTTCTTC.